This T cell receptor beta chain was obtained from a study of naive and memory T cell subsets. General observations from the study: Findings for naive and memory subsets could not be checked against ground truth. In CD4 and CD8 cells, diversity dropped from naive through EMRA.

V was clipped by 1 base and J by 2 bases, with 15 bases between them. Per germline, CDR1 DFQATT and CDR2 SNEGSKA (reference sequence). The CDR3 spans 15 residues. This clonotype was picked up a small number of times. Its antigen is still unknown. The beta constant-region primer was an equimolar mix of two oligonucleotides covering TRBC1 and TRBC2. Four rounds of PCR amplified the ligated cDNA using nested alpha and beta constant-region primers plus SP2. In TCRdb, the UMI-ligation and nested PCR reads were re-called with MiXCR into one record per CDR3 protein. This table has tens of thousands of distinct CDR3 sequences, around 9% appearing once.

The V gene is TRBV20-1, the J gene TRBJ2-7; D might be TRBD2 (6 bases). Sequencing was carried out using naive CD8+ T cells from blood. This TCR was sampled from a human donor in good health. The DNA for the CDR3 is TGCAGTGCTAGAGGGGGCGGACTAACGACCTACGAGCAGTACTTC. Its translation is CSARGGGLTTYEQYF.